The clone carrying this T cell receptor beta chain was counted a few times. Antigen unknown. TCRdb analysed the 5' RACE reads with MiXCR anew, one entry per CDR3 protein. The repertoire includes some 300,000 distinct CDR3 sequences, around 10% of them detected once, and 3% to 4% sits in the top ten. This specimen belongs to a study of T cells after yellow fever vaccination. Whole-study findings and limits: CD4 and CD8 compartments shared a small share of clonotypes.

The receptor was isolated from a man aged 18 to 29 who received the YFV17D yellow fever vaccine. Sequenced here: CD4+ T cells sorted from PBMCs, sampled 45 days after the yellow fever booster vaccination.

DNA of the CDR3: TGTGCCAGTAGGTGGGGAAGTTCCAACCAAGAGACCCAGTACTTC. Amino acid sequence: CASRWGSSNQETQYF. This chain connects TRBV19 to TRBJ2-5; unclear D gene. Trimming removed 6 bases from V and 0 bases from J, with 14 bases in between. The length of the CDR3 is 15 residues. Germline lookup yields CDR1 LNHDA and CDR2 SQIVND (reference sequence).